These 2 T cell receptor beta chains came from one sample sequenced in a study of T cell responses to AZD1222 COVID-19 vaccine. Here immunoSEQ multiplex PCR was the method, and the copy in TCRdb shows in-frame clones only, minus some. The data hold roughly 150,000 clones, with roughly nine tenths observed a single time. This material consisted of peripheral blood, taken 28 days after the second AZD1222 dose. These receptors originate from an adult who received the AZD1222 COVID-19 vaccine.

This clone was seen just once. This chain joins TRBV9 and TRBJ2-3, with D perhaps TRBD1 or TRBD2 (6 bases each). Per germline, CDR1 SGDLS and CDR2 YYNGEE. The CDR3 extends over 16 amino acids. The V gene lost 3 bases and the J gene lost 1 base, with 15 bases spanning the gap. Here the CDR3 DNA reads TGTGCCAGCAGCGGGGGGGCAGTTAGCGGCACAGATACGCAGTATTTT. Protein sequence: CASSGGAVSGTDTQYF.

The chain links TRBV15 to TRBJ1-6, with D unclear. The CDR3 length is 16 residues. Trimming shortened V by 0 bases and J by 3 bases, and 9 bases separated the two germline ends. Germline CDR1 reads LNHNV; CDR2 reads YYDKDF (reference sequence). CDR3 bases: TGTGCCACCAGCAGAGATAGACCCGTCTATAATTCACCCCTCCACTTT. Translating gives CATSRDRPVYNSPLHF.